Listed below are T cell receptor beta chains from one sample, sequenced in a study of T cell responses to AZD1222 COVID-19 vaccine. The assay was immunoSEQ multiplex PCR, and TCRdb's table has in-frame clones only and misses some. The sample carries under 95,000 clones, around 89% recorded once. The sequencing used peripheral blood, collected on day 0 of AZD1222 vaccination. Receptor source: an adult in good health. Each CDR3 is given with its conserved first and last residue. Fields, in order: V gene, J gene, D gene, clone size, CDR3 protein, CDR3 DNA. D genes are given only for firm matches. The listing skips clone size in some rows; elsewhere it reads once, few, many or a size class.

v_call: TRBV6-5
j_call: TRBJ2-1
d_call: TRBD2
clone_size: -
cdr3_aa: CASSYGPAGGPKEQFF
cdr3_nt: TGTGCCAGCAGTTACGGTCCTGCGGGGGGGCCTAAGGAGCAGTTCTTC

v_call: TRBV14
j_call: TRBJ2-5
d_call: -
clone_size: once
cdr3_aa: CASSQVVGETQYF
cdr3_nt: TGTGCCAGCAGCCAAGTAGTTGGCGAGACCCAGTACTTC

v_call: TRBV2
j_call: TRBJ1-3
d_call: -
clone_size: once
cdr3_aa: CASRSGTGNTIYF
cdr3_nt: TGTGCCAGCAGGTCCGGGACGGGAAACACCATATATTTT

v_call: TRBV6-5
j_call: TRBJ1-2
d_call: -
clone_size: once
cdr3_aa: CASSSNSAVRYGYTF
cdr3_nt: TGTGCCAGCAGTTCTAACTCCGCCGTTCGCTATGGCTACACCTTC

v_call: TRBV20-1
j_call: TRBJ2-1
d_call: -
clone_size: -
cdr3_aa: CSASGLGIGNEQFF
cdr3_nt: TGCAGTGCTAGTGGGTTGGGGATTGGAAATGAGCAGTTCTTC

v_call: TRBV14
j_call: TRBJ2-5
d_call: -
clone_size: -
cdr3_aa: CASSQDHGGRETQYF
cdr3_nt: TGTGCCAGCAGCCAAGACCATGGTGGCCGGGAGACCCAGTACTTC

v_call: TRBV5-6
j_call: TRBJ1-1
d_call: -
clone_size: -
cdr3_aa: CASSFGVGRTGTPNTEAFF
cdr3_nt: TGTGCCAGCAGCTTTGGTGTTGGGCGAACCGGGACACCGAACACTGAAGCTTTCTTT

v_call: TRBV12-3/TRBV12-4
j_call: TRBJ1-2
d_call: -
clone_size: -
cdr3_aa: CASKDLNYGYTF
cdr3_nt: TGTGCCAGCAAGGACCTTAACTATGGCTACACCTTC

v_call: TRBV29-1
j_call: TRBJ2-2
d_call: -
clone_size: -
cdr3_aa: CSVATFGELFF
cdr3_nt: TGCAGCGTGGCAACCTTTGGGGAGCTGTTTTTT

v_call: TRBV9
j_call: TRBJ1-1
d_call: TRBD1
clone_size: -
cdr3_aa: CASSLLPGTVNTEAFF
cdr3_nt: TGTGCCAGCAGCTTACTTCCCGGGACAGTCAACACTGAAGCTTTCTTT

v_call: TRBV9
j_call: TRBJ1-1
d_call: -
clone_size: -
cdr3_aa: CASSGAPGTEAFF
cdr3_nt: TGTGCCAGCAGCGGGGCCCCGGGGACTGAAGCTTTCTTT

v_call: TRBV21-1
j_call: TRBJ2-1
d_call: -
clone_size: -
cdr3_aa: CASSKAGQGLDEQFF
cdr3_nt: TGTGCCAGCAGCAAAGCGGGACAGGGTCTGGATGAGCAGTTCTTC

v_call: TRBV29-1
j_call: TRBJ1-1
d_call: -
clone_size: -
cdr3_aa: CSVGYGAGTEAFF
cdr3_nt: TGCAGCGTTGGATACGGGGCAGGAACTGAAGCTTTCTTT

v_call: TRBV6-5
j_call: TRBJ2-6
d_call: -
clone_size: -
cdr3_aa: CASSYDGANVLTF
cdr3_nt: TGTGCCAGCAGTTACGATGGGGCCAACGTCCTGACTTTC

v_call: TRBV4-2
j_call: TRBJ2-7
d_call: TRBD2
clone_size: once
cdr3_aa: CASSQDPSGGAYEQYF
cdr3_nt: TGTGCCAGCAGCCAAGATCCTTCCGGGGGGGCGTACGAGCAGTACTTC

v_call: TRBV6-5
j_call: TRBJ1-3
d_call: -
clone_size: -
cdr3_aa: CASSYSALAGGNTIYF
cdr3_nt: TGTGCCAGCAGTTACTCGGCTCTGGCAGGGGGAAACACCATATATTTT

v_call: TRBV6-1
j_call: TRBJ1-5
d_call: -
clone_size: -
cdr3_aa: CASSDRELGNQPQHF
cdr3_nt: TGTGCCAGCAGTGATAGGGAATTGGGCAATCAGCCCCAGCATTTT

v_call: TRBV4-1
j_call: TRBJ2-1
d_call: -
clone_size: few
cdr3_aa: CASSRNRVNEQFF
cdr3_nt: TGCGCCAGCAGCCGGAACAGGGTAAATGAGCAGTTCTTC

v_call: TRBV6-5
j_call: TRBJ1-4
d_call: -
clone_size: -
cdr3_aa: CASSPISGKLFF
cdr3_nt: TGTGCCAGCAGTCCGATCAGTGGTAAACTGTTTTTT

v_call: TRBV7-2
j_call: TRBJ1-1
d_call: -
clone_size: -
cdr3_aa: CASSPNSGPEAFF
cdr3_nt: TGTGCCAGCAGCCCGAACTCCGGGCCAGAGGCTTTCTTT

v_call: TRBV11-2
j_call: TRBJ2-1
d_call: TRBD2
clone_size: -
cdr3_aa: CASSPAGLAFEQFF
cdr3_nt: TGTGCCAGCAGCCCAGCCGGACTAGCGTTTGAGCAGTTCTTC

v_call: TRBV29-1
j_call: TRBJ2-3
d_call: -
clone_size: -
cdr3_aa: CSVSRGKTSTDTQYF
cdr3_nt: TGCAGCGTTTCCAGAGGGAAAACGAGCACAGATACGCAGTATTTT

v_call: TRBV5-8
j_call: TRBJ1-5
d_call: TRBD1
clone_size: -
cdr3_aa: CASSLGSGGQPQHF
cdr3_nt: TGTGCCAGCAGCTTGGGATCAGGGGGACAGCCCCAGCATTTT

v_call: TRBV19
j_call: TRBJ1-4
d_call: -
clone_size: -
cdr3_aa: CASTGRANEKLFF
cdr3_nt: TGTGCCAGTACGGGCAGGGCGAATGAAAAACTGTTTTTT

v_call: TRBV11-3
j_call: TRBJ2-1
d_call: -
clone_size: -
cdr3_aa: CASSLSFSSYNEQFF
cdr3_nt: TGTGCCAGCAGCTTATCGTTCAGCTCCTACAATGAGCAGTTCTTC

v_call: TRBV9
j_call: TRBJ2-6
d_call: TRBD1
clone_size: -
cdr3_aa: CASSVASGSVSRGPGANVLTF
cdr3_nt: TGTGCCAGCAGCGTAGCGTCGGGGAGTGTCTCAAGGGGGCCTGGGGCCAACGTCCTGACTTTC

v_call: TRBV14
j_call: TRBJ2-1
d_call: -
clone_size: once
cdr3_aa: CASSQGVGGPYNEQFF
cdr3_nt: TGTGCCAGCAGCCAAGGTGTCGGGGGGCCCTACAATGAGCAGTTCTTC

v_call: TRBV6-5
j_call: TRBJ2-7
d_call: -
clone_size: -
cdr3_aa: CASSSAEPPYEQYF
cdr3_nt: TGTGCCAGCAGTTCTGCCGAGCCCCCCTACGAGCAGTACTTC

v_call: TRBV6-1
j_call: TRBJ1-1
d_call: -
clone_size: -
cdr3_aa: CASSGILGLGNTEAFF
cdr3_nt: TGTGCCAGCAGTGGCATATTAGGACTAGGTAACACTGAAGCTTTCTTT

v_call: TRBV6-1
j_call: TRBJ1-1
d_call: TRBD1
clone_size: once
cdr3_aa: CASSKGQGRDSTEAFF
cdr3_nt: TGTGCCAGCAGTAAAGGACAGGGGAGGGATAGCACTGAAGCTTTCTTT

v_call: TRBV6-5
j_call: TRBJ1-2
d_call: -
clone_size: few
cdr3_aa: CASSTPGRSDYGYTF
cdr3_nt: TGTGCCAGCAGTACCCCCGGGCGATCGGACTATGGCTACACCTTC

v_call: TRBV7-6
j_call: TRBJ1-3
d_call: -
clone_size: -
cdr3_aa: CASEGHDGNTIYF
cdr3_nt: TGTGCCAGCGAGGGACACGACGGAAACACCATATATTTT